The 13 T cell receptor beta chains below were found in one sample sequenced in a study of blood T cell repertoires in COVID-19. TCRdb keeps only in-frame clones here, not all; method: immunoSEQ multiplex PCR. The sample consists of about 200,000 clones, around nine tenths of them appearing once. The sequencing sample was made of peripheral blood. The receptor set was obtained from a man between 45 and 60 years old with COVID-19, enrolled during active disease.

The chain joins TRBV16 to TRBJ1-5; possible D gene TRBD1, 5 bases. With 3 bases removed from V and 5 bases from J, the gap between germline ends came to 11 bases. Per the germline V gene, CDR1 is KGHSY and CDR2 is FQNENV. The CDR3 runs to 14 residues. Here the CDR3 DNA reads TGTGCCAGCAGCCATGGACGGGGGGATCAGCCCCAGCATTTT. Translation: CASSHGRGDQPQHF.

This rearrangement joins TRBV29-1 to TRBJ2-2; 10 bases map to TRBD2. This CDR3 comprises 15 residues. Germline V gene lookup returns CDR1 SQVTM and CDR2 ANQGSEA. The V and J ends lost 4 bases and 2 bases, in that order; junction bases with no gene match: 4. Here the CDR3 DNA reads TGCAGCGTTGCTAGCGGGAGTCTAAACACCGGGGAGCTGTTTTTT. Amino acid sequence: CSVASGSLNTGELFF.

J is TRBJ1-2 and V is TRBV4-2; no clear D gene. The CDR3 contains 15 residues. Trimming took off 0 bases at V and 9 bases at J, with 17 bases between the two ends. Germline V gene lookup returns CDR1 LGHNA and CDR2 YNFKEQ. The chain's CDR3 is CASSQEEVGRESYTF. CDR3 DNA sequence: TGTGCCAGCAGCCAAGAGGAGGTGGGTCGGGAGAGCTACACCTTC.

The chain recombines TRBV6-2 or TRBV6-3 with TRBJ2-5; TRBD2 matches 16 bases. V was pared by 6 bases and J by 2 bases, with 9 bases of the junction left unmatched. The CDR3 length is 18 residues. Looked up from germline, CDR1 is MNHEY and CDR2 is SVGEGT. For the CDR3, the DNA is TGTGCCAGCAGCCCGGGACTAGCGGGGGGGACCCTTCAAGAGACCCAGTACTTC. Protein sequence: CASSPGLAGGTLQETQYF.

The CDR3 nucleotides are TGTGCCAGCAGCGCCACGACAGCTAACTATGGCTACACCTTC. Its protein is CASSATTANYGYTF. This chain joins TRBV9 and TRBJ1-2; TRBD1 is a possible D gene (5 bases). The length of the CDR3 is 14 residues. From germline, CDR1 is SGDLS and CDR2 YYNGEE. V was cut by 3 bases and J by 0 bases, with 9 bases left in between. Combining the CDR3 with reference TRBV9 and TRBJ1-2 gives the whole variable domain DSGVTQTPKHLITATGQRVTLRCSPRSGDLSVYWYQQSLDQGLQFLIQYYNGEERAKGNILERFSAQQFPDLHSELNLSSLELGDSALYFCASSATTANYGYTFGSGTRLTVV.

This chain joins TRBV3-1 (or the pseudogene TRBV3-2) and TRBJ1-5, with a possible D match to TRBD1 (5 bases). The CDR3 spans 18 residues. Per germline, CDR1 LGHDT and CDR2 YNNKEL (reference sequence). V was pared by 4 bases and J by 6 bases, with 25 bases between. CDR3 DNA: TGTGCCAGCAGCCCCCGGCTAGAAAGGGGTGGGAATCGTCAGCCCCAGCATTTT. Amino acids: CASSPRLERGGNRQPQHF.

V gene TRBV28 combines with J gene TRBJ2-7, with 12 bases matching TRBD1. The CDR3 is made up of 16 amino acids. V shed 6 bases and J 6 bases; nucleotides not matched to a gene: 12. Germline CDR1 MDHEN, CDR2 SYDVKM. The CDR3 protein is CASRTPLGQGASEQYF. The CDR3 DNA reads TGTGCCAGCAGAACCCCCCTGGGACAGGGGGCTAGCGAGCAGTACTTC.

This chain connects TRBV27 to TRBJ2-1, with TRBD1 matching 7 bases. Germline V gene sequence: CDR1 MNHEY, CDR2 SMNVEV (reference sequence). Trimming removed 9 bases from V and 4 bases from J; junction bases left unmatched: 6. The CDR3 spans 13 residues. The CDR3 reads CARPGTAYNEQFF. CDR3 nucleotides: TGTGCCAGGCCCGGGACAGCATACAATGAGCAGTTCTTC.

This clone has a single count. The V and J genes are TRBV6-6 and TRBJ2-3; 12 nucleotides line up with TRBD2. V was clipped by 2 bases and J by 6 bases; unmatched bases: 6. Looked up from germline, CDR1 is MNHNY and CDR2 is SVGAGI (reference sequence). The CDR3 is 16 amino acids. DNA for the CDR3: TGTGCCAGCAGTTACCGGGCTAGCGGGAGGGTGGATACGCAGTATTTT. It translates to CASSYRASGRVDTQYF.

In DNA, the CDR3 is TGCGCCAGCAGCTTGGGACTAGCGGGAGATGAGCAGTACTTC. Translating it yields CASSLGLAGDEQYF. The chain recombines TRBV5-1 with TRBJ2-7, with TRBD2 matching 12 bases. The CDR3 runs 14 residues. With V trimmed by 0 bases and J by 7 bases, 2 bases remained unmatched. From germline, CDR1 is SGHRS and CDR2 YFSETQ. The full variable domain, completed using reference TRBV5-1 and TRBJ2-7, is KAGVTQTPRYLIKTRGQQVTLSCSPISGHRSVSWYQQTPGQGLQFLFEYFSETQRNKGNFPGRFSGRQFSNSRSEMNVSTLELGDSALYLCASSLGLAGDEQYFGPGTRLTVT.

This rearrangement joins TRBV4-1 to TRBJ1-2; tentatively, D is TRBD1 (6 bases). Germline values: CDR1 MGHRA, CDR2 YSYEKL. The ends were cut back, 0 bases at V and 3 bases at J, with 17 bases in the middle. The CDR3 is 17 residues long. The CDR3 nucleotides read TGCGCCAGCAGCCAAGAGGCCGGGGGGCGGGCTCACTATGGCTACACCTTC. Encoded protein: CASSQEAGGRAHYGYTF.

The chain carries TRBV12-3 or TRBV12-4 and TRBJ1-5; D uncertain. This CDR3 is 12 amino acids long. Trimming pared 5 bases from V and 2 bases from J, leaving 4 bases between. The CDR3 sequence: CASSTGNQPQHF. Here the CDR3 DNA reads TGTGCCAGCAGTACAGGCAATCAGCCCCAGCATTTT.

The V call is TRBV7-3, the J call TRBJ2-3, with a possible D match to TRBD2 (7 bases). CDR1 and CDR2 (germline): SGHTA, FQGTGA. This CDR3 comprises 15 residues. Trimming stripped 8 bases from V and 2 bases from J, with 17 bases between. CDR3 sequence: CASSFLGGVTDTQYF. The CDR3 DNA reads as TGTGCCAGCTCGTTCTTAGGGGGGGTCACAGATACGCAGTATTTT.